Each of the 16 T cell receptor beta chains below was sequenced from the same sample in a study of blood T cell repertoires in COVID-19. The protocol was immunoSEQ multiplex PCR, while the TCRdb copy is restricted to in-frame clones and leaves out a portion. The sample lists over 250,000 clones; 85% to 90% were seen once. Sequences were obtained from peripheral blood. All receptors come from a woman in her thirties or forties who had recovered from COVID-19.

CDR3 in DNA: TGCGCCAGCAGCCCCCAACTGGCGGGGACCGGGGAGCTGTTTTTT. Translated, it gives CASSPQLAGTGELFF. The rearrangement links TRBV4-3 to TRBJ2-2, with a tentative D call TRBD2 (6 bases). Germline CDR1 reads LGHNA; CDR2 reads YSLEER. This CDR3 contains 15 residues. Trimming left V 4 bases short and J 5 bases short, with 14 bases between.

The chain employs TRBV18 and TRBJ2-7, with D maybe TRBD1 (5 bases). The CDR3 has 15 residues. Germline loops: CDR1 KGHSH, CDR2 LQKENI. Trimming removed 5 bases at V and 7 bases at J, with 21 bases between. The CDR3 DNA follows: TGTGCCAGCTCATCTTCGACTTGGAGTTCAGGGGAGCAGTACTTC. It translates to CASSSSTWSSGEQYF.

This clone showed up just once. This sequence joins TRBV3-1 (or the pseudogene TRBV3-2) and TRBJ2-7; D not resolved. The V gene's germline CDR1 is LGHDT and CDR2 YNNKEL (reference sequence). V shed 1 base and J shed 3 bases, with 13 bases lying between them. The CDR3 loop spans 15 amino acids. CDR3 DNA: TGTGCCAGCAGCCAAGGGGCAGGCTTACGCTACGAGCAGTACTTC. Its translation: CASSQGAGLRYEQYF.

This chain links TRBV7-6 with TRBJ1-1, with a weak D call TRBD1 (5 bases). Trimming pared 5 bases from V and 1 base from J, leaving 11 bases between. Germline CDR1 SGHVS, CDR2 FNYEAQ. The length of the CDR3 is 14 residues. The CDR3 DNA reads TGTGCCAGCAGCCCCTCGGACAAGAACACTGAAGCTTTCTTT. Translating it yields CASSPSDKNTEAFF.

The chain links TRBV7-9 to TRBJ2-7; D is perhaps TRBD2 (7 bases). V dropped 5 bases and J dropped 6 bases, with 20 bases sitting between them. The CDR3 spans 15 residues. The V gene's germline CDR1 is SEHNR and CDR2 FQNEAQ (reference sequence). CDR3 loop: CASSPLEGGPFEQYF. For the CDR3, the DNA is TGTGCCAGCAGCCCCCTCGAGGGGGGGCCCTTCGAGCAGTACTTC.

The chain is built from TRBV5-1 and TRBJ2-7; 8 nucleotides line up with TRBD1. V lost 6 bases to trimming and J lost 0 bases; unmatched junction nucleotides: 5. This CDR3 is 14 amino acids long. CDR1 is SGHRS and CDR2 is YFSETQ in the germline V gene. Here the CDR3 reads CASNGQGPSYEQYF. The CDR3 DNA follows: TGCGCCAGCAACGGACAGGGTCCCTCCTACGAGCAGTACTTC. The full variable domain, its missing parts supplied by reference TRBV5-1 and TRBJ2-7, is KAGVTQTPRYLIKTRGQQVTLSCSPISGHRSVSWYQQTPGQGLQFLFEYFSETQRNKGNFPGRFSGRQFSNSRSEMNVSTLELGDSALYLCASNGQGPSYEQYFGPGTRLTVT.

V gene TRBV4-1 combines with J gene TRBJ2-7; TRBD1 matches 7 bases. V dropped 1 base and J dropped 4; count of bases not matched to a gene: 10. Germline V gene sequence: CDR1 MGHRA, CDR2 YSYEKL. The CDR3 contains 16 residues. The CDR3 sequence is CASSQGDRAPGYEQYF. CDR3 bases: TGCGCCAGCAGCCAAGGAGACAGGGCCCCTGGGTACGAGCAGTACTTC.

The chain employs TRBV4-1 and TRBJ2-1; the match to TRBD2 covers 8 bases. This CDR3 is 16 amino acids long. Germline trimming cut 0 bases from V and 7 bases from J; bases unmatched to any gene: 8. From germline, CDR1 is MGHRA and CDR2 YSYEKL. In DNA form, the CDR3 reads TGCGCCAGCAGCCAAGATCCCCGGGGGGGCATGAATGAGCAGTTCTTC. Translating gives CASSQDPRGGMNEQFF.

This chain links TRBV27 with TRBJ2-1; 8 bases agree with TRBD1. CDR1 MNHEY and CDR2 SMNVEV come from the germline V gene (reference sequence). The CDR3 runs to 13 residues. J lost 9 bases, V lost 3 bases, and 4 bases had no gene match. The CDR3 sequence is CASSLQGAREQFF. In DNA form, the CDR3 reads TGTGCCAGCAGTTTGCAGGGGGCTCGTGAGCAGTTCTTC.

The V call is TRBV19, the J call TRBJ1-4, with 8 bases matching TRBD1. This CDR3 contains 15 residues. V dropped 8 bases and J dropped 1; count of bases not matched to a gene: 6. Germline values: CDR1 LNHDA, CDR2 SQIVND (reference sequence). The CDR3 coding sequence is TGTGCCAGTCGGACAGGGCAAGTAACTAATGAAAAACTGTTTTTT. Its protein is CASRTGQVTNEKLFF.

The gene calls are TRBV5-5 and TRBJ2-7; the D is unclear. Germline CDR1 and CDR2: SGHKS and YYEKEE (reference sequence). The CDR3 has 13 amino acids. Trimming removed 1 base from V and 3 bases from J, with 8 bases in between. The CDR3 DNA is TGTGCCAGCAGCTTGAGTCCCAGCTACGAGCAGTACTTC. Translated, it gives CASSLSPSYEQYF. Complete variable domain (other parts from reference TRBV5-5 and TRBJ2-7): DAGVTQSPTHLIKTRGQQVTLRCSPISGHKSVSWYQQVLGQGPQFIFQYYEKEERGRGNFPDRFSARQFPNYSSELNVNALLLGDSALYLCASSLSPSYEQYFGPGTRLTVT.

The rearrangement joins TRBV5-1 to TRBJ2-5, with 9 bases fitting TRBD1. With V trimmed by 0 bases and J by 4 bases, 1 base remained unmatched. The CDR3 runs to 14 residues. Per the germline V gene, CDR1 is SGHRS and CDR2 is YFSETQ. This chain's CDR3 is CASSLGTGVETQYF. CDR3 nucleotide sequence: TGCGCCAGCAGCTTGGGGACAGGGGTAGAGACCCAGTACTTC.

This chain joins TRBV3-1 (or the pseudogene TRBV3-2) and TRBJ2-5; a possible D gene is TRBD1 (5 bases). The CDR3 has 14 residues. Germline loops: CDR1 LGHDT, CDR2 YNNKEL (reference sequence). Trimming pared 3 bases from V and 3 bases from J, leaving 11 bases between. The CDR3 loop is CASSHMGQEETQYF. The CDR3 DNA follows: TGTGCCAGCAGCCATATGGGGCAGGAAGAGACCCAGTACTTC.

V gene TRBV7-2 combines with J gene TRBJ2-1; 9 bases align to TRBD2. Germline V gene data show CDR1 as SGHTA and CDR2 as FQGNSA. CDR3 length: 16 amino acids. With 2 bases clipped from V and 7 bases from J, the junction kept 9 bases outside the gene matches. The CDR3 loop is CASSLFMSGGRNEQFF. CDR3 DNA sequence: TGTGCCAGCAGCTTATTTATGAGCGGGGGGCGAAATGAGCAGTTCTTC.

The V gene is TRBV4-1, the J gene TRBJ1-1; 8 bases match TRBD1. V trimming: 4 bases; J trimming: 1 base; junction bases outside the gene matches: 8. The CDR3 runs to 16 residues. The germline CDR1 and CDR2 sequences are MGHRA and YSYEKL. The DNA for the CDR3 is TGCGCCAGCAGCCGCTCTTCGGGACAGGCGAACACTGAAGCTTTCTTT. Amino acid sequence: CASSRSSGQANTEAFF.

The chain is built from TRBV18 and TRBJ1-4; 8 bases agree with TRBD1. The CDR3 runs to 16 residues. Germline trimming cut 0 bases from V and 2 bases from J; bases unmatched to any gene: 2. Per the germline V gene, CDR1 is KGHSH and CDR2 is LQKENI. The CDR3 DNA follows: TGTGCCAGCTCACCACCGACAGGGGTGACTAATGAAAAACTGTTTTTT. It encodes CASSPPTGVTNEKLFF. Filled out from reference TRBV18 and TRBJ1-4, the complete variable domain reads NAGVMQNPRHLVRRRGQEARLRCSPMKGHSHVYWYRQLPEEGLKFMVYLQKENIIDESGMPKERFSAEFPKEGPSILRIQQVVRGDSAAYFCASSPPTGVTNEKLFFGSGTQLSVL.